The sequence of this T cell receptor (beta chain) was determined in a study of metastatic and nonmetastatic thyroid tumors. Until they underwent thyroid surgery, no patient had received any treatment. TCRdb reprocessed the PCR reads via MiXCR. Here the sample spans roughly 59,000 clones, 15% to 20% being singletons. The CDR3 length is 13 residues. V was clipped by 3 bases and J by 1 base, with 10 bases between them. CDR1 is DFQATT and CDR2 is SNEGSKA in the germline V gene (reference sequence). This TCR derives from a male donor with papillary thyroid cancer or a benign thyroid nodule (not recorded which). Some clones in this sample may be carry-over from other donors' samples. Sequenced material: blood. The chain recombines TRBV20-1 with TRBJ2-7; D is unclear. This chain's CDR3 is CSARSGSSYEQYF. CDR3 coding DNA: TGCAGTGCTAGGTCCGGTTCTTCCTACGAGCAGTACTTC.